Below are 27 T cell receptor beta chains sequenced from a single sample in a study of blood T cell repertoires in COVID-19. The method was immunoSEQ multiplex PCR; TCRdb's version includes in-frame clones alone and lacks a portion of them. The sample holds 45,000 to 65,000 clones, about 85% seen once. What was sequenced was peripheral blood. All receptors come from a woman of 80 years or more with acute or convalescent COVID-19.

The chain is built from TRBV5-1 and TRBJ2-5, with unresolved D. CDR3 length equals 12 residues. Germline V lookup: CDR1 SGHRS, CDR2 YFSETQ. Trimming removed 4 bases at V and 0 bases at J, with 4 bases between. Written as DNA, the CDR3 is TGCGCCAGCAGCATATACCAAGAGACCCAGTACTTC. As protein: CASSIYQETQYF.

The genes are TRBV12-5 and TRBJ1-3; 7 nucleotides line up with TRBD1. The CDR3 has 20 residues. After removal of 0 bases from V and 2 bases from J, the junction contained 16 bases not matched to a gene. Germline values: CDR1 LGHNT, CDR2 FRNRAP. The CDR3 sequence is CASGLVLGTEEFEAGNTIYF. CDR3 bases: TGTGCTAGTGGTTTGGTACTCGGGACAGAGGAATTCGAGGCTGGAAACACCATATATTTT.

The V and J genes are TRBV19 and TRBJ1-2; 12 bases are shared with TRBD1. Germline trimming cut 3 bases from V and 5 bases from J; bases unmatched to any gene: 7. The length of the CDR3 is 16 residues. Germline V gives CDR1 LNHDA, CDR2 SQIVND (reference sequence). The CDR3 nucleotides read TGTGCCAGTAGTATGCCCCGGGACAGGGGGCGTTATGGCTACACCTTC. The encoded protein is CASSMPRDRGRYGYTF.

The chain employs TRBV6-5 and TRBJ2-3, with 7 bases lining up with TRBD2. The V and J ends lost 8 bases and 2 bases, in that order; junction bases with no gene match: 1. CDR1 is MNHEY and CDR2 is SVGAGI in the germline V gene. This CDR3 is built from 12 residues. This chain's CDR3 is CASRGDTDTQYF. In nucleotides, the CDR3 is TGTGCCAGCCGGGGGGACACAGATACGCAGTATTTT.

The chain has TRBV3-1 (or the pseudogene TRBV3-2) and TRBJ2-3; possibly TRBD2 for D (6 bases). This CDR3 contains 15 residues. V lost 4 bases to trimming and J lost 3 bases, with 14 bases between them. Germline lookup yields CDR1 LGHDT and CDR2 YNNKEL (reference sequence). The CDR3 is CASSLSTSRTDTQYF. In nucleotides, the CDR3 is TGTGCCAGCAGCCTTTCGACTAGTCGGACAGATACGCAGTATTTT.

The genes are TRBV5-5 and TRBJ2-7; D might be TRBD2 (6 bases). V was cut by 2 bases and J by 5 bases, with 11 bases left in between. This CDR3 spans 13 amino acids. CDR1 is SGHKS and CDR2 is YYEKEE in the germline V gene (reference sequence). DNA of the CDR3: TGTGCCAGCAGCTTTGGAGGGATGGACGAGCAGTACTTC. Translation: CASSFGGMDEQYF.

The V and J genes are TRBV5-1 and TRBJ1-2; 8 bases agree with TRBD1. The CDR3 extends over 13 amino acids. From germline, CDR1 is SGHRS and CDR2 YFSETQ. V shed 4 bases, J shed 8 bases, and the junction held 7 bases outside the gene matches. CDR3 sequence reads: CASSRDRPVGYTF. The CDR3 nucleotides are TGCGCCAGCAGCCGGGACAGGCCGGTCGGCTACACCTTC.

The V gene is TRBV6-1, the J gene TRBJ2-2; tentative D call: TRBD2 (5 bases). V was trimmed by 4 bases and J by 1 base, leaving 13 bases between them. This CDR3 contains 16 residues. In germline, CDR1 is MNHNS, CDR2 SASEGT. Here the CDR3 reads CASSALGGGNTGELFF. In nucleotides, the CDR3 is TGTGCCAGCAGTGCACTAGGAGGAGGGAACACCGGGGAGCTGTTTTTT.

V usage is TRBV5-4 and J usage is TRBJ1-2; D uncertain. Germline V gives CDR1 SGHNT, CDR2 YYREEE (reference sequence). This CDR3 is 15 amino acids long. The V and J ends lost 0 bases and 0 bases respectively, with 9 bases between them. The CDR3 protein is CASSLEVAANYGYTF. CDR3 coding DNA: TGTGCCAGCAGCTTGGAAGTGGCAGCTAACTATGGCTACACCTTC.

The chain combines TRBV6-1 with TRBJ1-3, with D possibly TRBD1 on 5 matching bases. Trimming stripped 1 base from V and 4 bases from J, with 14 bases between. Germline V gene data show CDR1 as MNHNS and CDR2 as SASEGT. There are 16 residues in the CDR3. CDR3 nucleotide sequence: TGTGCCAGCAGTGAAGGGAGGGGCGGAGGGGGAAACACCATATATTTT. It yields the protein CASSEGRGGGGNTIYF.

V is TRBV6-5 and J is TRBJ1-2; weak D call: TRBD1 (5 bases). This CDR3 is 15 amino acids long. The germline V gene has CDR1 MNHEY and CDR2 SVGAGI. The V gene lost 2 bases and the J gene lost 2 bases, with 12 bases spanning the gap. CDR3 region: CASSYGQGNNYGYTF. CDR3 in DNA: TGTGCCAGCAGTTACGGGCAGGGAAACAACTATGGCTACACCTTC.

In its sample, this clone was seen once. The genes are TRBV27 and TRBJ2-3, with D possibly TRBD1 on 5 matching bases. V lost 10 bases and J 4 bases, leaving 24 bases between the germline ends. Germline CDR1 is MNHEY and CDR2 is SMNVEV (reference sequence). This CDR3 has 16 amino acids. CDR3 region: CATRLQGTRGPDTQYF. Here the CDR3 DNA reads TGTGCCACTCGGCTGCAGGGAACCCGTGGCCCAGATACGCAGTATTTT.

The chain joins TRBV4-1 to TRBJ1-2, with D perhaps matching TRBD1 (6 bases). The CDR3 has 14 amino acids. V gave up 4 bases and J gave up 2 bases, with 11 bases separating them. Germline V lookup: CDR1 MGHRA, CDR2 YSYEKL. CDR3 DNA sequence: TGCGCCAGCAGCCCCAGACAGGCGAACTATGGCTACACCTTC. Translation gives CASSPRQANYGYTF.

The chain combines TRBV18 with TRBJ1-5, with D unclear. The CDR3 has 13 residues. Deletions cut 5 bases from V and 12 bases from J, with 17 bases between. The germline V gene encodes CDR1 KGHSH and CDR2 LQKENI. CDR3 DNA: TGTGCCAGCTCAGAACGGGAAGGCCGTGGCCAGCATTTT. It yields the protein CASSEREGRGQHF.

CDR3 loop: CASSLGVGGHQETQYF. DNA of the CDR3: TGTGCCAGCAGCCTAGGGGTGGGGGGTCACCAAGAGACCCAGTACTTC. The J gene is TRBJ2-5, the V gene TRBV7-8, with a possible D match to TRBD2 (6 bases). Trimming took 5 bases from V and 0 from J, leaving 16 bases between them. Germline V gene sequence: CDR1 SGHVS, CDR2 FQNEAQ. The CDR3 totals 16 residues.

This chain uses TRBV27 with TRBJ1-5, with no clear D. Per germline, CDR1 MNHEY and CDR2 SMNVEV (reference sequence). V lost 4 bases and J lost 0, with 4 bases in between. The CDR3 runs to 13 residues. Here the CDR3 reads CASSSNSNQPQHF. CDR3 coding DNA: TGTGCCAGCAGTTCCAATAGCAATCAGCCCCAGCATTTT.

The chain joins TRBV29-1 to TRBJ1-1; no definite D call. V was clipped by 3 bases and J by 0 bases, with 8 bases between them. Germline CDR1 is SQVTM and CDR2 is ANQGSEA. CDR3 size: 13 residues. This CDR3 is CSVDAAMNTEAFF. The DNA for the CDR3 is TGCAGCGTTGATGCCGCTATGAACACTGAAGCTTTCTTT.

The J gene is TRBJ2-7, the V gene TRBV15; a possible D gene is TRBD1 (5 bases). Trimming removed 1 base at V and 1 base at J, with 8 bases between. Germline V gives CDR1 LNHNV, CDR2 YYDKDF (reference sequence). This CDR3 spans 14 amino acids. The DNA for the CDR3 is TGTGCCACCAGCAGAGGGGGCCCTTCCTACGAGCAGTACTTC. It is translated as CATSRGGPSYEQYF.

The chain links TRBV19 to TRBJ1-5; 7 bases match TRBD1. With 0 bases clipped from V and 4 bases from J, the junction kept 3 bases outside the gene matches. There are 15 residues in the CDR3. Germline-derived CDR1 and CDR2 are LNHDA and SQIVND (reference sequence). As DNA, the CDR3 is TGTGCCAGTAGTATAGAGTCGACAGGGAATCAGCCCCAGCATTTT. The encoded protein is CASSIESTGNQPQHF.

This chain connects TRBV12-5 to TRBJ2-3; D is undetermined. The germline V gene has CDR1 LGHNT and CDR2 FRNRAP. The ends were cut back, 1 base at V and 6 bases at J, with 11 bases in the middle. The CDR3 contains 14 residues. DNA for the CDR3: TGTGCTAGTGGTTTGGCCCTAGAGTCGGATACGCAGTATTTT. Its translation is CASGLALESDTQYF.

The chain uses TRBV15 and TRBJ1-5; 10 bases fit TRBD1. CDR1 is LNHNV and CDR2 is YYDKDF in the germline V gene (reference sequence). J gave up 1 base and V 0 bases, and 12 bases lay outside the gene matches. CDR3 length: 20 residues. This chain's CDR3 is CATSRDLRGQGDGSNQPQHF. The CDR3 nucleotides read TGTGCCACCAGCAGAGATCTTAGAGGACAGGGGGACGGGAGCAATCAGCCCCAGCATTTT.

This chain uses TRBV30 with TRBJ1-2, with 10 positions matching TRBD1. From germline, CDR1 is GTSNPN and CDR2 SVGIG (reference sequence). CDR3 size: 13 residues. Trimming took 3 bases from V and 7 from J; bases not matched to a gene: 5. The CDR3 region has the DNA TGTGCCTGGAGGTTTGGGACAGGGGTTGGCTACACCTTC. This codes for CAWRFGTGVGYTF.

This clone was recorded only once. The chain joins TRBV5-6 to TRBJ1-2; D is unresolved. Germline V gives CDR1 SGHDT, CDR2 YYEEEE. The CDR3 sequence is 14 residues long. The ends were cut back, 0 bases at V and 0 bases at J, with 6 bases in the middle. The CDR3 sequence: CASSLVPSNYGYTF. The CDR3 DNA sequence: TGTGCCAGCAGCTTGGTCCCTTCTAACTATGGCTACACCTTC.

The J gene is TRBJ2-1, the V gene TRBV16; D unclear. Trimming took 0 bases from V and 0 from J, leaving 12 bases between them. The CDR3 is 17 amino acids. Germline-derived CDR1 and CDR2 are KGHSY and FQNENV. CDR3 DNA: TGTGCCAGCAGCCAATCGAATTTCCTGAGCTCCTACAATGAGCAGTTCTTC. It yields the protein CASSQSNFLSSYNEQFF.

The chain links TRBV6-4 to TRBJ1-4; D is unresolved. CDR1 and CDR2 (germline): MRHNA, SNTAGT. This CDR3 contains 13 residues. V was trimmed by 7 bases and J by 8 bases, leaving 14 bases between them. CDR3 sequence (DNA): TGTGCCAGCATTGCAGGCCCGGTGGAAAAACTGTTTTTT. Translation gives CASIAGPVEKLFF.

The chain uses TRBV2 and TRBJ2-1, with 7 bases aligning to TRBD1. V lost 7 bases to trimming and J lost 1 base; unmatched junction nucleotides: 4. The CDR3 is 14 amino acids. CDR1 is SNHLY, CDR2 FYNNEI, per germline. The CDR3 region has the DNA TGTGCCAGCAATCCACAGGGGTCCTACAATGAGCAGTTCTTC. Translating it yields CASNPQGSYNEQFF. Full variable domain (outside the CDR3, taken from reference TRBV2 and TRBJ2-1): EPEVTQTPSHQVTQMGQEVILRCVPISNHLYFYWYRQILGQKVEFLVSFYNNEISEKSEIFDDQFSVERPDGSNFTLKIRSTKLEDSAMYFCASNPQGSYNEQFFGPGTRLTVL.

This clone was recorded a few times. The chain carries TRBV5-5 and TRBJ1-1; maybe TRBD1 (5 bases). V lost 4 bases and J 4 bases, leaving 11 bases between the germline ends. The CDR3 contains 13 residues. CDR1 and CDR2 (germline): SGHKS, YYEKEE (reference sequence). The DNA for the CDR3 is TGTGCCAGCAGCGTAGGGGTTAGCACTGAAGCTTTCTTT. Protein sequence: CASSVGVSTEAFF.